The source of this TCR beta chain is a study of metastatic and nonmetastatic thyroid tumors. For the study at large: Repertoires of blood and of tissue (tumor or nodule) from malignant and benign thyroid patients were compared.

Worth noting for this clone: Its antigen is still unknown. A junction end diverges from the germline sequence, so it may reflect a read error.

Treatment of any kind had been given to no patient before thyroid surgery. Overall study findings and caveats: As reported, TCR beta diversity in blood and tumor was significantly higher in malignant thyroid tumors than in benign nodules.

CDR1 LNHNV and CDR2 YYDKDF come from the germline V gene (reference sequence). The CDR3 extends over 14 amino acids. Methods used by the authors: What underpinned the distant-metastasis classifier for papillary thyroid cancer was the set of CDR3 differences across clinicopathological groups. TCRdb called clones again from the PCR reads with MiXCR. The V and J calls and clone size are TCRdb's, not the authors'. Of around 23,000 clones listed, 20% to 30% were seen once; the top ten hold around 20%. The V call is TRBV15, the J call TRBJ1-2; D perhaps matches TRBD1 (6 bases). The sequence was collected from a male donor with papillary thyroid cancer or a benign thyroid nodule (not recorded which). Some clones in this sample may be carry-over from other donors' samples. Input material: blood. CDR3 amino acids: CATSIRRTAQGYTF. The CDR3 coding sequence is TGCGCCACCAGCATTAGACGGACAGCCCAGGGCTACACCTTC.